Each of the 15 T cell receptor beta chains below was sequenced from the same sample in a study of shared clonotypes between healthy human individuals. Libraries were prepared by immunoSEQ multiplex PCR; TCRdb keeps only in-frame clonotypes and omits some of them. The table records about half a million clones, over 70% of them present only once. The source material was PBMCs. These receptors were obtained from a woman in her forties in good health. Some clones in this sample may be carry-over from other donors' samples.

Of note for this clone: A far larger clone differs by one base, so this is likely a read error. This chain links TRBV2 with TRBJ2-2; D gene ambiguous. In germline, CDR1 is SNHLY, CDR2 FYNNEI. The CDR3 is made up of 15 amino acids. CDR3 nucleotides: TGTGCCAGCAGTGAGGCGGAACCGAACACCGTGGAGCTGTTTTTT. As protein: CASSEAEPNTVELFF.

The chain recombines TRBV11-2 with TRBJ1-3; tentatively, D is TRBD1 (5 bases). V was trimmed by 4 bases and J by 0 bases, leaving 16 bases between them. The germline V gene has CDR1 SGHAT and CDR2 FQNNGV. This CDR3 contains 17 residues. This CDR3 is CASSSPFGADSGNTIYF. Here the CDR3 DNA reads TGTGCCAGCAGCTCTCCTTTCGGGGCGGACTCTGGAAACACCATATATTTT. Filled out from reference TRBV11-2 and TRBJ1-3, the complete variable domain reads EAGVAQSPRYKIIEKRQSVAFWCNPISGHATLYWYQQILGQGPKLLIQFQNNGVVDDSQLPKDRFSAERLKGVDSTLKIQPAKLEDSAVYLCASSSPFGADSGNTIYFGEGSWLTVV.

The chain's CDR3 is CASSQVGWGTEAFF. CDR3 bases: TGTGCCAGCAGCCAAGTCGGTTGGGGGACTGAAGCTTTCTTT. V usage is TRBV4-2 and J usage is TRBJ1-1, with D possibly TRBD1 on 5 matching bases. The V gene's germline CDR1 is LGHNA and CDR2 YNFKEQ. The V gene lost 1 base and the J gene lost 5 bases, with 11 bases spanning the gap. The CDR3 sequence is 14 residues long.

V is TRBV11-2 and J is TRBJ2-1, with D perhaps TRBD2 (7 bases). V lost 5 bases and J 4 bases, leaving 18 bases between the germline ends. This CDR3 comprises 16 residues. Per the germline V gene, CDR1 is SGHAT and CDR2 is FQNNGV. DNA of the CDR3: TGTGCCAGCAGCCCCCCGGGGGGCCGCGCGTACAATGAGCAGTTCTTC. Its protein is CASSPPGGRAYNEQFF. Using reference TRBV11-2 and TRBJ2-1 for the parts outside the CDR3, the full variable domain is EAGVAQSPRYKIIEKRQSVAFWCNPISGHATLYWYQQILGQGPKLLIQFQNNGVVDDSQLPKDRFSAERLKGVDSTLKIQPAKLEDSAVYLCASSPPGGRAYNEQFFGPGTRLTVL.

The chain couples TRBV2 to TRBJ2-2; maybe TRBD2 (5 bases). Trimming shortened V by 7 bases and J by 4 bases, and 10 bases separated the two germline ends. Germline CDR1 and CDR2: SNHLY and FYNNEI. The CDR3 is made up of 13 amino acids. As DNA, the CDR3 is TGTGCCAGCACGACCCGGGGCACCGGGGAGCTGTTTTTT. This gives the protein CASTTRGTGELFF. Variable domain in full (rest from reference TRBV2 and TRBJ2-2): EPEVTQTPSHQVTQMGQEVILRCVPISNHLYFYWYRQILGQKVEFLVSFYNNEISEKSEIFDDQFSVERPDGSNFTLKIRSTKLEDSAMYFCASTTRGTGELFFGEGSRLTVL.

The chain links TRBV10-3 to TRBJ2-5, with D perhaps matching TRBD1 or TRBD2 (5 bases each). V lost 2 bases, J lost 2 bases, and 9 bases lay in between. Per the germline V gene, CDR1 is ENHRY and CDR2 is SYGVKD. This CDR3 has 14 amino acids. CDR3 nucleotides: TGTGCCATCAGTGAGAGAGGGGCTCAAGAGACCCAGTACTTC. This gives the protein CAISERGAQETQYF.

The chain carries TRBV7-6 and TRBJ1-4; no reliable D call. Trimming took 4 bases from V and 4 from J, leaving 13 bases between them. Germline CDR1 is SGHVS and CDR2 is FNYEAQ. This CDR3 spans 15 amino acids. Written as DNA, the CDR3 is TGTGCCAGCAGCTCCGGGTATGAGTATAATGAAAAACTGTTTTTT. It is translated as CASSSGYEYNEKLFF.

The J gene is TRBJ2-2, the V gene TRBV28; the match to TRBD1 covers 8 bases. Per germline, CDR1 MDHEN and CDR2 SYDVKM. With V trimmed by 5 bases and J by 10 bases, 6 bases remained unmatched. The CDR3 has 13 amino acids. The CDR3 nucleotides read TGTGCCAGCAGTCCCCCGGACAGGGTGGAGCTGTTTTTT. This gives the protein CASSPPDRVELFF.

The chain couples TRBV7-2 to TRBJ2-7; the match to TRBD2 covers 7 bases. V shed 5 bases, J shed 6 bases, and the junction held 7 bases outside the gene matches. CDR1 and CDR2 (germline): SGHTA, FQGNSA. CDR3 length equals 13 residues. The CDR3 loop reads CASSQRTRREQYF. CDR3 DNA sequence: TGTGCCAGCAGCCAGAGGACTAGACGCGAGCAGTACTTC.

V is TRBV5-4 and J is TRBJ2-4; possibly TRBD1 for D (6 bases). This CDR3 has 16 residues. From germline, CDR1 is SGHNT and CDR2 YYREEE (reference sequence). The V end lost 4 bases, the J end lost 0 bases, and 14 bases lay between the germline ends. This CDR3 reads CASSHPGHGAKNIQYF. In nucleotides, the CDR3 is TGTGCCAGCAGCCACCCGGGACATGGAGCCAAAAACATTCAGTACTTC.

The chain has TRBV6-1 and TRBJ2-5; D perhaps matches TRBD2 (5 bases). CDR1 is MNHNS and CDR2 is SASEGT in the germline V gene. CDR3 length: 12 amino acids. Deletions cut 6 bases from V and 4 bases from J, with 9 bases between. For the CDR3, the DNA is TGTGCCAGCAGAGCGGTGGGAGAGACCCAGTACTTC. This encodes CASRAVGETQYF.

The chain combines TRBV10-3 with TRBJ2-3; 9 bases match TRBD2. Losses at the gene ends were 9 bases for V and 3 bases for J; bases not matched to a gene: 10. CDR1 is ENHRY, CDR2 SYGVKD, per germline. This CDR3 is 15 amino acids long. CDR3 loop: CAIMTSGEGTDTQYF. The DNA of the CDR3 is TGTGCCATAATGACTAGCGGTGAGGGGACAGATACGCAGTATTTT.

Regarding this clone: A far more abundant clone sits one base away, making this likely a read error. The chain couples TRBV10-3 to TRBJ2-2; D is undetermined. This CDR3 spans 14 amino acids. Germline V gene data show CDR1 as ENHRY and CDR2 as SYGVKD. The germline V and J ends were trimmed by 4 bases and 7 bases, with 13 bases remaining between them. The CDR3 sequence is CAISVGWLGGELFF. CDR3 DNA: TGTGCCATCAGTGTCGGCTGGTTGGGCGGGGAGCTGTTTTTT.

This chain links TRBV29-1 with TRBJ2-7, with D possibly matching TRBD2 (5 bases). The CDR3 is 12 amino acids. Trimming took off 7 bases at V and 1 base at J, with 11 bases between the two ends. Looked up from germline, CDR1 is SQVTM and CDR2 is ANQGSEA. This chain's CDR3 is CSATGISYEQYF. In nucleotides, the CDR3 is TGCAGCGCTACCGGGATTTCCTACGAGCAGTACTTC.

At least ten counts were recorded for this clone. The CDR3 here is CASSQDFGDRDYGYTF. DNA of the CDR3: TGTGCCAGCAGCCAAGACTTTGGGGACAGGGATTATGGCTACACCTTC. The chain uses TRBV4-2 and TRBJ1-2; 9 nucleotides align to TRBD1. This CDR3 spans 16 amino acids. V shed 0 bases and J 5 bases; nucleotides not matched to a gene: 7. Germline-derived CDR1 and CDR2 are LGHNA and YNFKEQ.